This T cell receptor beta chain was captured by sequencing in a study of control samples from healthy donors and cancer patients. TCRdb keeps only in-frame clones here, not all; method: immunoSEQ multiplex PCR. This sample yields roughly 18,000 clones, of which around four fifths are seen a single time; over 25% belongs to the top ten. This CDR3 contains 14 residues. Germline CDR1 is SGDLS and CDR2 is YYNGEE. Trimming shortened V by 9 bases and J by 0 bases, and 12 bases separated the two germline ends. This chain joins TRBV9 and TRBJ1-4; D possibly corresponds to TRBD1 (6 bases). This TCR was recovered from a woman in her seventies with lung cancer. The sequenced sample was PBMCs. The CDR3 reads CATSEGATNEKLFF. DNA for the CDR3: TGTGCCACCTCAGAGGGGGCAACTAATGAAAAACTGTTTTTT.